The 9 T cell receptor beta chains in this list originate from one sample, sequenced in a study of T cell repertoires in cytomegalovirus infection. TCRdb re-called the reads through MiXCR, storing one row per CDR3 protein. Among roughly 150,000 distinct CDR3 sequences listed, 17% were seen once. Material for sequencing was CD8+ T cells from PBMCs. These TCRs come from a human donor in good health (CMV status not recorded). Some clones in this sample may be carry-over from other donors' samples.

This CDR3 reads CSASQGLLNEKLFF. Here the CDR3 DNA reads TGCAGTGCTAGTCAGGGACTGCTAAATGAAAAACTGTTTTTT. The chain carries TRBV20-1 and TRBJ1-4; D possibly corresponds to TRBD1 (5 bases). Looked up from germline, CDR1 is DFQATT and CDR2 is SNEGSKA (reference sequence). V lost 3 bases and J lost 5, with 13 bases in between. The CDR3 is 14 amino acids.

The gene calls are TRBV7-6 and TRBJ2-7, with D unclear. The CDR3 is 14 residues long. V lost 4 bases and J lost 2, with 12 bases in between. From germline, CDR1 is SGHVS and CDR2 FNYEAQ. CDR3 nucleotide sequence: TGTGCCAGCAGCTCCGGCAGGCGTCCCTACGAGCAGTACTTC. Its translation: CASSSGRRPYEQYF.

V usage is TRBV5-6 and J usage is TRBJ1-6, with D possibly TRBD1 on 5 matching bases. V lost 4 bases and J lost 3, with 11 bases in between. Germline CDR1 is SGHDT and CDR2 is YYEEEE. The CDR3 sequence is 15 residues long. CDR3 in DNA: TGTGCCAGCAGCGGGGGGACGGTCTATAATTCACCCCTCCACTTT. Protein: CASSGGTVYNSPLHF.

Concerning this clonotype: A junction boundary mismatches the germline segment, possibly from a read error. Here the CDR3 DNA reads TGTGCCATCAGCCCAGGGACAGGATTCTACGAGCAGTACTTC. Its protein is CAISPGTGFYEQYF. V gene TRBV7-6 combines with J gene TRBJ2-7; TRBD1 matches at 8 bases. Germline V gene lookup returns CDR1 SGHVS and CDR2 FNYEAQ. The CDR3 covers 14 residues.

There are a few counts of this clonotype. V and J are TRBV7-3 and TRBJ2-1; D possibly corresponds to TRBD2 (7 bases). Trimming cost V 5 bases and J 7 bases, with 18 bases left between them. CDR3 length equals 15 residues. Germline V gene lookup returns CDR1 SGHTA and CDR2 FQGTGA. CDR3 coding DNA: TGTGCCAGCAGCCCTCGGTGGGGGGGGGCGAATGAGCAGTTCTTC. Protein sequence: CASSPRWGGANEQFF. The full variable domain, in which reference TRBV7-3 and TRBJ2-1 provide the parts outside the CDR3, is GAGVSQTPSNKVTEKGKYVELRCDPISGHTALYWYRQSLGQGPEFLIYFQGTGAADDSGLPNDRFFAVRPEGSVSTLKIQRTERGDSAVYLCASSPRWGGANEQFFGPGTRLTVL.

This chain links TRBV5-6 with TRBJ2-5; TRBD2 matches 8 bases. Germline loops: CDR1 SGHDT, CDR2 YYEEEE. The CDR3 spans 16 residues. The J segment lost 2 bases and the V segment lost 1 base, leaving 7 bases of the junction unmatched. Here the CDR3 reads CASSLNNGRDQETQYF. Here the CDR3 DNA reads TGTGCCAGCAGCTTGAACAACGGGAGGGATCAAGAGACCCAGTACTTC.

The V gene is TRBV7-9, the J gene TRBJ2-4, with 10 bases fitting TRBD2. The length of the CDR3 is 15 residues. Per the germline V gene, CDR1 is SEHNR and CDR2 is FQNEAQ (reference sequence). J gave up 6 bases and V 5 bases, and 7 bases lay outside the gene matches. CDR3 residues: CASSNLAGASNIQYF. The CDR3 nucleotides are TGTGCCAGCAGCAACCTAGCGGGGGCTTCAAACATTCAGTACTTC.

This chain links TRBV19 with TRBJ1-5; no reliable D call. Germline lookup yields CDR1 LNHDA and CDR2 SQIVND (reference sequence). The CDR3 has 12 amino acids. V lost 3 bases and J 7 bases, leaving 7 bases between the germline ends. The CDR3 DNA sequence: TGTGCCAGTAGTATGACCGGGCAGCCCCAGCATTTT. It specifies CASSMTGQPQHF.

The rearrangement joins TRBV28 to TRBJ2-5; TRBD1 or TRBD2 may be the D gene (5 bases each). The CDR3 consists of 15 residues. Germline V gene sequence: CDR1 MDHEN, CDR2 SYDVKM. Trimming stripped 8 bases from V and 1 base from J, with 17 bases between. The CDR3, as DNA: TGTGCCAGCTCGAGGCCAGGGACCATCCAAGAGACCCAGTACTTC. Translation: CASSRPGTIQETQYF.